This T cell receptor beta chain was profiled in a study of shared clonotypes between healthy human individuals. When replicate PCRs were run on sorted subsets, they used approximately 210 ng DNA, about 30,000 T cell genomes. Libraries were prepared by immunoSEQ multiplex PCR; TCRdb keeps only in-frame clonotypes and omits some of them. The table lists hundreds of thousands of clones, roughly 72% of them singletons, with around 2% in the top ten. Notes on the study in general: The represented genetic and exposure-history diversity was limited by the small number of donors. Non-shared clonotypes showed lower generation probabilities than clonotypes common to all four donors.

Remarks on this clone: Its antigen is not identified.

This receptor was identified in a woman in her twenties or thirties in good health. Material: memory CD4+ T cells sorted from blood. The subset: CD45RA-negative fraction.

The CDR3 nucleotides read TGTGCCACCAGCAGAGATCGCCGGGGAGGAGGGCCGTCCTACGAGCAGTACTTC. Protein sequence: CATSRDRRGGGPSYEQYF. This sequence joins TRBV15 and TRBJ2-7; D possibly corresponds to TRBD2 (6 bases). CDR3 length equals 18 residues. Germline V lookup: CDR1 LNHNV, CDR2 YYDKDF (reference sequence). Trimming cost V 0 bases and J 1 base, with 19 bases left between them.